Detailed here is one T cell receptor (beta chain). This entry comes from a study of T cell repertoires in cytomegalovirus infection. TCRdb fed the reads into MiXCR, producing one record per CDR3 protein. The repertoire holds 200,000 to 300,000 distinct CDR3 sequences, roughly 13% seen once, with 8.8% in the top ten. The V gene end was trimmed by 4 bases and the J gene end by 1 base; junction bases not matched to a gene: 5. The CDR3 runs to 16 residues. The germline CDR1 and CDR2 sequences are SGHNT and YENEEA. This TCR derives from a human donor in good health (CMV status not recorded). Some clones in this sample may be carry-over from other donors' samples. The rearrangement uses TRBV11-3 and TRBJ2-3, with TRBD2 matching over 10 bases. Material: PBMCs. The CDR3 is CASSYGGTSGTDTQYF. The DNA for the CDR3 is TGTGCCAGCAGCTACGGCGGGACTAGCGGCACAGATACGCAGTATTTT.